This T cell receptor beta chain is drawn from a study of cytomegalovirus exposure and HLA in healthy donors. For the study at large: The Caucasian-associated ancestry cluster held 65% to 90% of 300 to 450 genotyped donors.

Trimming removed 8 bases from V and 4 bases from J; junction bases left unmatched: 9. The CDR3 extends over 14 amino acids. Germline assignment: CDR1 SNHLY and CDR2 FYNNEI. Every donor was a healthy person donating bone marrow. A multiplex PCR was run with 60 Vbeta primers and 13 Jbeta primers. The method was immunoSEQ multiplex PCR; TCRdb's version includes in-frame clones alone and lacks a portion of them. The sample has under 45,000 clones. Comment on this clone: The antigen is undetermined.

Study-wide points: What TCR beta sequences reportedly achieved was accurate prediction of HLA-A and HLA-B alleles in most subjects.

This chain connects TRBV2 to TRBJ2-7; TRBD1 aligns across 9 bases. Specimen: PBMCs. The origin of this receptor is a male donor in good health and CMV-seronegative. This chain's CDR3 is CASGQGWSRYEQYF. CDR3 bases: TGTGCCAGCGGACAGGGGTGGTCGAGGTACGAGCAGTACTTC.